This TCR beta chain comes out of a study of blood T cell repertoires in COVID-19. Sequenced by immunoSEQ multiplex PCR; TCRdb stores in-frame clones only, minus some. The sample lists 150,000 to 200,000 clones, roughly 91% seen once, with approximately 4% in the top ten. This CDR3 has 13 residues. The V gene lost 1 base and the J gene lost 6 bases, with 7 bases spanning the gap. CDR1 is MNHNS and CDR2 is SASEGT in the germline V gene. This TCR was sampled from a human donor in a cohort sampled during active COVID-19. J is TRBJ2-1 and V is TRBV6-1; D is undetermined. Sequencing input: peripheral blood. Here the CDR3 DNA reads TGTGCCAGCAGTGAAGGACCAGGCAATGAGCAGTTCTTC. It is translated as CASSEGPGNEQFF.